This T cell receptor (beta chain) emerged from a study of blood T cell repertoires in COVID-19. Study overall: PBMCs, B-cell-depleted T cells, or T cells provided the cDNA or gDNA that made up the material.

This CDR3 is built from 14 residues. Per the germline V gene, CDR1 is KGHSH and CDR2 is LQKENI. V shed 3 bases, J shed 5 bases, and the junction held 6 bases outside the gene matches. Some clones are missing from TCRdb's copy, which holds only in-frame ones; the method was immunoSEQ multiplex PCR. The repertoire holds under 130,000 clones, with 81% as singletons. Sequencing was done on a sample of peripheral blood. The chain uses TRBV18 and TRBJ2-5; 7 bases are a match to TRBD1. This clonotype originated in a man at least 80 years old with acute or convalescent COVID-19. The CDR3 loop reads CASSPRRDSETQYF. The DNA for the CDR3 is TGTGCCAGCTCACCTCGAAGGGACAGTGAGACCCAGTACTTC.